These 10 T cell receptor beta chains came from one sample sequenced in a study of cytomegalovirus exposure and HLA in healthy donors. PCR used 60 Vbeta primers and 13 Jbeta primers. Profiling relied on immunoSEQ multiplex PCR, and the TCRdb table lists in-frame clones only, not all of them. Among around 170,000 clones listed, roughly four fifths were seen once. The sequencing sample was made of PBMCs. Receptors originate from a woman in her forties or fifties in good health and CMV-seronegative.

The CDR3, as DNA: TGTGCCAGCAGTTTTCATCGGGGGGCCTACGAGCAGTACTTC. It codes for CASSFHRGAYEQYF. The V gene is TRBV28, the J gene TRBJ2-7, with TRBD2 identical over 7 bases. The length of the CDR3 is 14 residues. The J segment lost 2 bases and the V segment lost 3 bases, leaving 4 bases of the junction unmatched. Germline V gene lookup returns CDR1 MDHEN and CDR2 SYDVKM.

This chain joins TRBV28 and TRBJ1-2; D is ambiguous. Trimming took off 8 bases at V and 0 bases at J, with 7 bases between the two ends. This CDR3 comprises 12 residues. Looked up from germline, CDR1 is MDHEN and CDR2 is SYDVKM. In nucleotides, the CDR3 is TGTGCCAGCGGTCCAGCTAACTATGGCTACACCTTC. Amino acid sequence: CASGPANYGYTF.

This clone was picked up a small number of times. This sequence joins TRBV5-4 and TRBJ2-6, with D tentatively TRBD1 (6 bases). The V end was cut by 0 bases, the J end by 2 bases, with 9 bases between. The CDR3 is 16 amino acids. Germline CDR1 is SGHNT and CDR2 is YYREEE (reference sequence). The CDR3 nucleotides are TGTGCCAGCAGCTTGGTGTGGGGGCCTGGGGCCAACGTCCTGACTTTC. It codes for CASSLVWGPGANVLTF.

The chain carries TRBV28 and TRBJ2-3, with TRBD2 matching over 11 bases. This CDR3 contains 16 residues. J was trimmed by 2 bases and V by 7 bases; bases with no gene match: 8. The germline V gene encodes CDR1 MDHEN and CDR2 SYDVKM. The CDR3 sequence is CASKASGRTDTDTQYF. CDR3 coding DNA: TGTGCCAGCAAGGCTAGCGGGAGGACCGACACAGATACGCAGTATTTT.

This clone was counted once. The chain has TRBV5-1 and TRBJ2-7, with 7 nucleotides matching TRBD1. The V gene end was trimmed by 4 bases and the J gene end by 2 bases; junction bases not matched to a gene: 9. The CDR3 is made up of 15 amino acids. Germline loops: CDR1 SGHRS, CDR2 YFSETQ. CDR3 residues: CASSRDVGQTYEQYF. The CDR3 DNA is TGCGCCAGCAGCCGTGATGTGGGACAGACCTACGAGCAGTACTTC.

J is TRBJ2-2 and V is TRBV2; D remains ambiguous. V was cut by 5 bases and J by 6 bases, with 7 bases left in between. The CDR3 consists of 12 residues. Per germline, CDR1 SNHLY and CDR2 FYNNEI. The CDR3 is CASSPAAGELFF. The CDR3 region has the DNA TGTGCCAGCAGTCCCGCGGCCGGGGAGCTGTTTTTT.

The gene calls are TRBV11-2 and TRBJ2-7; unclear D gene. CDR3 length equals 12 residues. Trimming took off 5 bases at V and 3 bases at J, with 8 bases between the two ends. Germline assignment: CDR1 SGHAT and CDR2 FQNNGV. CDR3 region: CASSEQNYEQYF. Here the CDR3 DNA reads TGTGCCAGCAGCGAACAAAACTACGAGCAGTACTTC.

The sample holds a few counts of this clone. The rearrangement uses TRBV29-1 and TRBJ2-5, with TRBD2 matching over 8 bases. Trimming removed 2 bases from V and 1 base from J; junction bases left unmatched: 12. Germline V gives CDR1 SQVTM, CDR2 ANQGSEA. The CDR3 spans 17 residues. The CDR3 DNA follows: TGCAGCGTTGAACCCTTGAAGTCAGCGGGAGTCCAAGAGACCCAGTACTTC. This sequence encodes CSVEPLKSAGVQETQYF. Together with reference TRBV29-1 and TRBJ2-5, the CDR3 gives the full variable domain: SAVISQKPSRDICQRGTSLTIQCQVDSQVTMMFWYRQQPGQSLTLIATANQGSEATYESGFVIDKFPISRPNLTFSTLTVSNMSPEDSSIYLCSVEPLKSAGVQETQYFGPGTRLLVL.

Here the CDR3 DNA reads TGTGCCAGCAACGTTATATATAGGGGAAACACTGAAGCTTTCTTT. This encodes CASNVIYRGNTEAFF. The chain carries TRBV28 and TRBJ1-1; a possible D gene is TRBD1 (5 bases). V lost 7 bases and J 2 bases, leaving 17 bases between the germline ends. In germline, CDR1 is MDHEN, CDR2 SYDVKM. The CDR3 is 15 residues long. Using reference TRBV28 and TRBJ1-1 for the parts outside the CDR3, the full variable domain is DVKVTQSSRYLVKRTGEKVFLECVQDMDHENMFWYRQDPGLGLRLIYFSYDVKMKEKGDIPEGYSVSREKKERFSLILESASTNQTSMYLCASNVIYRGNTEAFFGQGTRLTVV.

The V call is TRBV18, the J call TRBJ2-7; no clear D. Trimming shortened V by 0 bases and J by 2 bases, and 5 bases separated the two germline ends. Germline V gene data show CDR1 as KGHSH and CDR2 as LQKENI. The CDR3 loop spans 13 amino acids. The CDR3 sequence: CASSPPAAYEQYF. The CDR3 nucleotides read TGTGCCAGCTCACCACCGGCAGCCTACGAGCAGTACTTC.